These T cell receptor beta chains were read from a single sample in a study of cytomegalovirus exposure and HLA in healthy donors. Sequencing used immunoSEQ multiplex PCR; TCRdb keeps in-frame clones, though not all of them. The sample records around 130,000 clones, about 8.5% being singletons. The sequencing input was PBMCs. The receptors derive from a man aged 40-49 years in good health and CMV-seronegative. The CDR3 runs from the conserved cysteine through the conserved F or W. A D gene is named only where the DNA matches it firmly. Expanded clones are given a class, and other clones once, few, many or no size at all.

TRBJ2-5	TRBV19	TRBD2	NA	CASSMETSGGQETQYF	TGTGCCAGTAGTATGGAGACTAGCGGGGGCCAAGAGACCCAGTACTTC
TRBJ2-1	TRBV10-2	TRBD2	NA	CALQTSGGGYEQFF	TGCGCCCTCCAGACTAGCGGGGGGGGATATGAGCAGTTCTTC
TRBJ1-5	TRBV2	TRBD1	NA	CASSELGTGLQPQHF	TGTGCCAGCAGTGAACTCGGGACAGGACTTCAGCCCCAGCATTTT
TRBJ2-1	TRBV5-4	TRBD2	NA	CASSLGLAGGNEQFF	TGTGCCAGCAGCTTGGGGCTAGCGGGGGGGAATGAGCAGTTCTTC
TRBJ2-7	TRBV29-1	TRBD2	NA	CSQAPHGGGTSGLLYEQYF	TGCAGCCAGGCCCCACACGGGGGGGGGACAAGCGGTCTACTCTACGAGCAGTACTTC
TRBJ1-2	TRBV25-1	TRBD1	few	CASRGQGGYGYTF	TGTGCCAGCAGGGGACAGGGGGGCTATGGCTACACCTTC
TRBJ1-4	TRBV19	NA	NA	CASSVGQRNEKLFF	TGTGCCAGTAGTGTAGGGCAGCGGAATGAAAAACTGTTTTTT
TRBJ2-1	TRBV19	TRBD1	NA	CASSPDRGNINEQFF	TGTGCCAGTAGTCCAGACAGGGGAAATATCAATGAGCAGTTCTTC
TRBJ2-2	TRBV9	TRBD1	few	CASSVGTGVAGELFF	TGTGCCAGCAGCGTCGGGACAGGGGTAGCCGGGGAGCTGTTTTTT
TRBJ1-1	TRBV5-3	TRBD1	NA	CARSAVQGKDTEAFF	TGTGCCAGAAGCGCAGTACAGGGGAAAGACACTGAAGCTTTCTTT
TRBJ1-1	TRBV19	NA	few	CASSIRGNTEAFF	TGTGCCAGTAGTATTCGGGGGAACACTGAAGCTTTCTTT
TRBJ1-1	TRBV2	TRBD1	few	CASSAFGQGSTEAFF	TGTGCCAGCAGTGCCTTTGGACAGGGAAGCACTGAAGCTTTCTTT
TRBJ2-5	TRBV6-1	TRBD1	NA	CARTGQIQETQYF	TGTGCCAGGACGGGACAGATACAAGAGACCCAGTACTTC
TRBJ1-5	TRBV5-1	NA	NA	CASSLDPGYGNQPQHF	TGCGCCAGCAGCTTGGATCCAGGCTATGGCAATCAGCCCCAGCATTTT
TRBJ1-5	TRBV6-5	TRBD1	NA	CASSRQGGNQPQHF	TGTGCCAGCAGCCGACAGGGTGGCAATCAGCCCCAGCATTTT
TRBJ2-3	TRBV4-3	NA	NA	CASSQEGQGLGTDTQYF	TGCGCCAGCAGCCAAGAAGGCCAGGGTCTTGGCACAGATACGCAGTATTTT
TRBJ2-7	TRBV6-1	NA	few	CASVPLAGAGEQYF	TGTGCCAGCGTCCCTTTGGCAGGGGCGGGTGAGCAGTACTTC
TRBJ1-5	TRBV4-1	NA	many	CASSWGAGGNQPQHF	TGCGCCAGCAGCTGGGGGGCGGGGGGCAATCAGCCCCAGCATTTT
TRBJ2-3	TRBV7-8	NA	few	CASSLEVGRRVIADTQYF	TGTGCCAGCAGCTTAGAAGTAGGGAGAAGAGTTATCGCAGATACGCAGTATTTT
TRBJ2-3	TRBV7-2	TRBD2	few	CASSLLRTSGGAGTQYF	TGTGCCAGCAGCCTCCTACGGACTAGCGGGGGGGCTGGAACGCAGTATTTT
TRBJ1-1	TRBV6-5	TRBD1	few	CASSWDRDTEAFF	TGTGCCAGCAGCTGGGACAGGGACACTGAAGCTTTCTTT
TRBJ2-3	TRBV7-8	NA	NA	CASSSEGVSTDTQYF	TGTGCCAGCAGCTCCGAGGGGGTCAGCACAGATACGCAGTATTTT
TRBJ2-1	TRBV11-3	NA	NA	CASSPGDEQFF	TGTGCCAGCAGCCCCGGGGATGAGCAGTTCTTC
TRBJ1-5	TRBV19	TRBD1	NA	CASSTTGGNQPQHF	TGTGCCAGTAGTACCACAGGGGGCAATCAGCCCCAGCATTTT
TRBJ1-2	TRBV6-5	TRBD1	few	CASSSGGQGNYGYTF	TGTGCCAGCAGTTCCGGGGGACAGGGTAACTATGGCTACACCTTC
TRBJ2-6	TRBV19	NA	NA	CASSLPGFSGANVLTF	TGTGCCAGTAGTCTGCCGGGGTTTTCTGGGGCCAACGTCCTGACTTTC
TRBJ1-1	TRBV4-1	TRBD1	few	CASSQVPGQRNTEAFF	TGCGCCAGCAGCCAAGTCCCGGGACAGAGGAACACTGAAGCTTTCTTT
TRBJ1-2	TRBV7-2	NA	NA	CASSSLGGYTF	TGTGCCAGCAGCTCCCTAGGAGGCTACACCTTC
TRBJ2-1	TRBV5-1	TRBD2	few	CASSRTSGNNEQFF	TGCGCCAGCAGCCGCACTAGCGGCAACAATGAGCAGTTCTTC
TRBJ1-5	TRBV4-1	NA	few	CASSHAGGINQPQHF	TGCGCCAGCAGCCATGCGGGGGGCATCAATCAGCCCCAGCATTTT
TRBJ1-2	TRBV5-6	NA	few	CASSTDLGQGYGYTF	TGTGCCAGCAGCACCGACCTGGGACAAGGCTATGGCTACACCTTC
TRBJ1-1	TRBV19	NA	NA	CASRTGIVNTEAFF	TGTGCCAGTAGAACAGGGATCGTGAACACTGAAGCTTTCTTT
TRBJ2-2	TRBV2	TRBD1	NA	CASSDGQGASGELFF	TGTGCCAGCAGTGACGGGCAGGGGGCTTCCGGGGAGCTGTTTTTT
TRBJ1-5	TRBV6-1	TRBD1	NA	CASSDYRGNQPQHF	TGTGCCAGCAGTGATTACAGGGGAAACCAGCCCCAGCATTTT
TRBJ2-5	TRBV5-6	NA	few	CASSRGLGGGTQYF	TGTGCCAGCAGCCGAGGACTAGGGGGGGGGACCCAGTACTTC
TRBJ2-7	TRBV19	TRBD1	NA	CASSLRDREAEQYF	TGTGCCAGTAGTCTCCGGGACAGGGAGGCCGAGCAGTACTTC
TRBJ2-2	TRBV18	NA	NA	CASSRADWNTGELFF	TGTGCCAGCTCACGCGCGGACTGGAACACCGGGGAGCTGTTTTTT
TRBJ2-5	TRBV10-1	TRBD2	few	CASSESRRGGKETQYF	TGCGCCAGCAGTGAGTCGAGACGGGGGGGGAAAGAGACCCAGTACTTC
TRBJ2-1	TRBV4-1	TRBD2	NA	CASSQDPRSGGADEQFF	TGCGCCAGCAGCCAAGATCCTCGTTCCGGGGGGGCCGATGAGCAGTTCTTC
TRBJ2-1	TRBV2	TRBD2	few	CASSDRAGGRGEQFF	TGTGCCAGCAGTGACCGAGCGGGGGGGCGCGGTGAGCAGTTCTTC
TRBJ1-2	TRBV28	NA	NA	CASSSQDNYGYTF	TGTGCCAGCAGTTCACAGGATAACTATGGCTACACCTTC
TRBJ2-1	TRBV4-3	TRBD2	few	CASSRSTSGGLDEQFF	TGCGCCAGCAGCCGATCGACTAGCGGGGGGTTGGATGAGCAGTTCTTC
TRBJ2-2	TRBV15	TRBD2	NA	CATSRDPRVAGENTGELFF	TGTGCCACCAGCAGAGACCCCCGGGTAGCGGGTGAGAACACCGGGGAGCTGTTTTTT
TRBJ2-6	TRBV27	NA	NA	CASSLGAGANVLTF	TGTGCCAGCAGTTTAGGAGCTGGGGCCAACGTCCTGACTTTC
TRBJ2-1	TRBV7-9	NA	few	CASSLLRGNEQFF	TGTGCCAGCAGCTTACTGCGGGGCAATGAGCAGTTCTTC
TRBJ2-5	TRBV15	NA	NA	CATSRAGDQETQYF	TGTGCCACCAGCAGAGCGGGGGACCAAGAGACCCAGTACTTC